This TCR beta chain was retrieved from a study of cytomegalovirus exposure and HLA in healthy donors (dated by TCRdb to about 2017). Turning to the overall study: In an earlier analysis of roughly 500 of the donors, roughly 300 Gb of sequence data and 90 million to 120 million unique TCR beta sequences from roughly 200 million T cells were reported. In a later analysis, previously published TCR beta repertoires from 550 to 700 donors were re-analyzed and high-resolution HLA genotyping was added so that TCR occurrence patterns could be studied. A handful of DR-DQ haplotypes were handled as single units for association and clustering because linkage in the cohort was strong. Among the roughly 400 genotyped donors, approximately 76% belonged to the genetic ancestry cluster associated with self-reported Caucasian donors. An earlier analysis of some 500 of the donors used high-throughput TCR beta sequencing to judge whether each TCR beta V gene segment behaved as functional or pseudogenic. The number of donors typed differed by locus, with roughly 620-630 for A, B, C, DRB1 and DQB1, over 500 for DQA1, over 600 for DPA1, and around 450 for DPB1. The study combined high-throughput TCR immunosequencing, statistical association of individual TCRs with disease status, and machine learning to predict cytomegalovirus infection status. The study aimed to test whether cataloging public T cell receptors could reveal signatures of past pathogen exposure. All discovery cohort repertoires had been generated on a single sequencing platform. The study profiled the T cell repertoires of 500 to 800 subjects by immunosequencing and related them to cytomegalovirus serostatus. Donor age, sex, ethnicity and CMV serostatus were collected together with the repertoire data. Approximately 300 gigabases of sequencing data and around 80 million unique TCR sequences made up an early release that covered under 750 HLA-typed donors. HLA typing covered class I and class II loci at four-digit resolution. A separate validation cohort of 100 to 150 different subjects was used in addition to the approximately 700-subject first cohort. Among under 450 genotyped donors of the cohort, an average of about 240,000 unique TCR beta nucleotide sequences were sequenced per donor, roughly 20% of them non-productive. Rather than drawing on any new phenotypic data, the later analysis identified candidate immune exposures from TCR beta sequences and the way those sequences occurred across donors. A later genetic analysis took genome-wide SNP genotypes for about 65% of the roughly 670 donors and used that subset as a discovery cohort.

The library was produced with the immunoSEQ multiplex PCR assay. For the multiplex PCR, a mixture combining 60 forward primers for TCR Vbeta segments and 13 reverse primers for TCR Jbeta segments was used. The CDR3 region of rearranged TCR beta genes was amplified from genomic DNA by a multiplex PCR assay. The amplified TCR beta libraries were sequenced on the Illumina HiSeq System as 87-base-pair reads. Turning to the authors' computational methods: A later analysis counted around 72 million unique TCR beta chains across the 550 to 800 repertoires, and around 12 million of these chains were shared by at least two donors. A nearest-neighbor algorithm error-corrected the raw reads and collapsed the reads into unique sequences, merging closely related sequences to remove PCR and sequencing errors. CDR3 sequences were aligned to IMGT reference sequences to assign V, D and J gene segments. Each retained sequence needed at least a six-nucleotide match to both a V gene segment and a J gene segment. A rearrangement was called productive if the CDR3 had no stop codons and remained in frame with V and J, and every other rearrangement was called non-productive. Following IMGT convention, CDR3 was defined as the stretch from the second conserved V-encoded cysteine to the conserved J-encoded phenylalanine. The earlier analysis of about 620 of the donors excluded sequences that lacked an unambiguous match to a single V gene segment. In an earlier analysis of several hundred of the donors, V segments were called functional above 56.7% productive rearrangements and were called segregating when the between-donor standard deviation exceeded 5%. A statistical classification framework was built to diagnose cytomegalovirus status from the catalog of TCR beta chain sequences. A later analysis assigned V and J genes by comparing TCR nucleotide sequences with IMGT/GENE-DB human TR gene sequences. Using the TCRdist pipeline, a later analysis assigned CDR3 sequences along with most-parsimonious VDJ recombination scenarios. In a later analysis, each TCR beta chain was defined by its CDR3 amino acid sequence together with its V-gene family, and reads lacking a unique V-gene family were excluded. To address suspected cross-contamination and a sequencing artifact, a later analysis removed a few hundred highly shared, low-generation-probability nucleotide sequences. A later analysis calculated a clonal expansion index for each public chain from normalized within-repertoire ranks of inferred template counts. In a later analysis, generation probabilities were computed using a VDJ recombination model fitted to out-of-frame rearrangements, and the results were checked against IGoR. A later analysis scored TCR-TCR, TCR-HLA and TCR-CMV co-occurrence with hypergeometric tests, applying a repertoire-size bias correction to TCR pairs. False discovery rates were estimated in a later analysis by permuting HLA or CMV assignments 20 times. In a later analysis, co-occurring TCRs were grouped using DBSCAN, with TCRdist sequence similarity added in when clustering inside HLA-allele-positive subsets. Repertoires with fewer than 30,000 or more than 120,000 public chains, plus five repertoires with anomalous nucleotide sharing, were excluded from co-occurrence clustering. TCRdb provides this immuneACCESS table in a form limited to in-frame rearrangements. Some clones are lacking; in checked studies, under half of them reflect an unresolved V gene, and why the rest are absent is not known. From that table come the V and J calls and clone size; the DNA was used to work out D and trimming. For this sample there are some 170,000 clones; nearly 80% appear just once. 2.9% of the sample rests with the top ten.

V and J lose 7 bases and 7 bases, and a span of 14 bases separates them. The CDR3 runs 13 residues from the cysteine to the phenylalanine. Only the CDR3 portion is preserved as DNA: 39 bases, with reading frame beginning at the first base. CDR1 LNHDA and CDR2 SQIVND are derived from the germline V gene (reference sequence). A remark on this clone: The specificity of this receptor is unknown. It has no much larger one-base neighbor in the sample; base qualities were not kept.

In total, about 650 healthy bone marrow donors made up the cohort. Cohort members were all nominally healthy when sampled, although unrecorded immune exposures were likely present. The donor tested CMV seronegative, placing the donor among the 350 to 400 seronegative members of the cohort. A peripheral blood sample was collected from each donor, and TCR beta sequencing was performed on peripheral blood mononuclear cells. The Qiagen DNeasy Blood Extraction Kit was used to extract genomic DNA from the blood cell samples. Results and caveats for the whole study, not just this receptor: A cluster of highly shared sequence variants was judged likely to represent a technical artifact of the sequencing pipeline. The presence/absence analyses assumed that sequencing depth was roughly uniform across donors, and that assumption may not be true. In a later analysis, HLA-associated TCR beta chains were found to be more clonally expanded and to have lower generation probabilities than equally common non-associated chains. A further reported finding was that TCR beta sequences accurately predicted the HLA-A and HLA-B alleles for most subjects in the first cohort. According to a later genetic analysis, donors in an Asian-associated ancestry cluster had fewer N-insertions in productive TCRs than the roughly 670-donor mean. Because HLA typing was unavailable for some donors at each locus, only the typed subset was used in association tests. In vitro tests confirmed that a few of the cytomegalovirus-associated TCR beta chains recognize cytomegalovirus antigens. In a later analysis, 15,000 to 20,000 TCR beta sequences were associated with specific HLA alleles at a false discovery rate of 0.05. Immune exposure information for the cohort was limited to CMV serostatus. A later analysis found that TCR association rates varied across HLA loci, with DRB1 alleles showing the most associated TCRs and HLA-C alleles the fewest. Because counts were too low, around 18 rarely observed V segments, including chromosome 9 orphons, were left out of the earlier analysis of 587 of the donors. Linkage disequilibrium might explain the correlated functional status among segregating V segments, but an unknown experimental factor could not be ruled out. A later analysis reported that several top co-occurrence clusters appeared linked to parvovirus B19, influenza, CMV and Epstein-Barr virus. An association between a missense DCLRE1C variant and V-gene and J-gene trimming of TCR beta chains was found in a later genetic analysis and replicated in an independent cohort. Strong co-occurrence of HLA alleles, especially DR and DQ, made assigning TCR associations to individual alleles difficult. An earlier analysis of around 600 of the donors showed that most TCR beta V segments appeared in productive rearrangements either about 90% or about 30% of the time, which broadly matched IMGT annotations. In both the original and validation cohorts, the classifier was reported to diagnose cytomegalovirus status with high specificity and sensitivity. The authors suggested that the approach could potentially be extended to other disease states and immunological phenotypes. Most TCR sequences were observed very rarely across donors, whereas some public TCRs were present in many individuals. The study listed 170 or so TCR beta chains as associated with cytomegalovirus. This cohort had only TCR beta chains sequenced, and the lack of alpha or paired-chain data limited which features could be detected. According to a later analysis, most CMV-associated TCR beta chains appeared to be HLA-restricted, and the HLA associations seemed to be driven largely by CMV exposure. Because the 87-base-pair reads could not distinguish some IMGT-functional V segments, including TRBV6-2 and TRBV6-3, those segments were excluded.

This sequence originates from a female donor in good health and CMV-seronegative. Sequences were obtained from PBMCs. The V and J segments used are TRBV19 and TRBJ1-5, with an unclear D gene assignment. The encoded CDR3 is CASNPPGSQPQHF. The DNA reads as follows: TGTGCCAGTAACCCGCCGGGTAGCCAGCCCCAGCATTTT.